This is a list of T cell receptor beta chains from one sample in a study of early T cells in non-severe SARS-CoV-2 infection. Each CDR3 protein is one row after TCRdb ran MiXCR on the 5' RACE reads. The table includes fewer than 80,000 distinct CDR3 sequences, under 9.5% detected once. Material for sequencing was whole blood. Source of these receptors: an adult who was a healthcare worker with PCR-confirmed SARS-CoV-2 infection or an uninfected control (not recorded which). CDR3s include the opening cysteine and the closing phenylalanine or tryptophan. The order of the fields is J gene, D gene, V gene, CDR3 protein. A D gene is named only where the DNA matches it firmly.

TRBJ2-7 | - | TRBV2 | CASSLSYEQYF
TRBJ2-7 | - | TRBV4-2 | CASSRGHFYEQYF
TRBJ2-7 | - | TRBV29-1 | CSALIGGYEQYF
TRBJ2-1 | - | TRBV3-1 | CASSPQGASEQFF
TRBJ2-1 | TRBD1 | TRBV5-6 | CASSWTGNRARYNEQFF
TRBJ1-2 | - | TRBV6-6 | CASSPRREPYGYTF
TRBJ2-7 | - | TRBV10-2 | CASSESRDHEQYF
TRBJ2-6 | - | TRBV5-1 | CASSLDSSGANVLTF
TRBJ2-3 | TRBD1 | TRBV5-1 | CASSFQTGDADTQYF
TRBJ2-1 | TRBD1 | TRBV7-9 | CASSSSGTGGTPTYNEQFF
TRBJ1-2 | TRBD1 | TRBV7-9 | CASSPWTGPGRYYGYTF
TRBJ2-3 | TRBD2 | TRBV5-1 | CASSLEGGRATDTQYF
TRBJ2-5 | TRBD2 | TRBV6-2/TRBV6-3 | CASSTRGGRETQYF
TRBJ2-1 | - | TRBV21-1 | CASSKFGTVPYNEQFF
TRBJ1-6 | TRBD1 | TRBV12-3/TRBV12-4 | CASSRDRGGTSPLHF
TRBJ2-1 | - | TRBV4-1 | CASSQVWPADNEQFF
TRBJ1-1 | - | TRBV6-5 | CASSYGQGNLEAFF
TRBJ2-3 | TRBD1 | TRBV19 | CASSMRDRGFADTQYF
TRBJ2-3 | TRBD2 | TRBV7-6 | CASSSTGGATQYF
TRBJ2-7 | - | TRBV21-1 | CASSNRGCKNEQYF
TRBJ1-2 | TRBD1 | TRBV12-3/TRBV12-4 | CASSRQGSIRYYGYTF
TRBJ2-3 | TRBD1 | TRBV6-5 | CASSLDRVSTDTQYF
TRBJ2-7 | - | TRBV11-1 | CASSPDRPNYEQYF
TRBJ2-1 | TRBD2 | TRBV14 | CASSRAGGIGEQFF
TRBJ2-3 | TRBD2 | TRBV5-8 | CASRDLAGGLYTQYF
TRBJ1-3 | - | TRBV9 | CASSVAAFSGNTIYF
TRBJ2-1 | TRBD1 | TRBV14 | CASSPGTGGLSYNEQFF
TRBJ1-1 | TRBD1 | TRBV2 | CASRGTGLNTEAFF
TRBJ2-3 | TRBD1 | TRBV24-1 | CATSGGTGQPTDTQYF
TRBJ2-1 | - | TRBV2 | CASSDFYEQFF
TRBJ2-7 | - | TRBV6-2/TRBV6-3 | CASSYGSANSEQYF
TRBJ2-1 | - | TRBV4-3 | CASSHAPSLLSYNEQFF
TRBJ2-5 | - | TRBV10-1 | CASSDEIQETQYF
TRBJ1-1 | - | TRBV3-1 | CASSLYPDRPEAFF
TRBJ2-7 | - | TRBV20-1 | CSARDGESYEQYF
TRBJ1-3 | - | TRBV7-8 | CASSLGILISGNTIYF
TRBJ2-7 | - | TRBV30 | CAWSGKQGRGYEQYF
TRBJ1-6 | TRBD1 | TRBV27 | CASRRQGLKSPLHF
TRBJ2-1 | - | TRBV6-5 | CASSPNPNPSSYNEQFF
TRBJ1-4 | - | TRBV18 | CASSPRGGTDEKLFF
TRBJ1-2 | - | TRBV10-2 | CASSERTEDGYTF
TRBJ2-7 | - | TRBV11-2 | CASSLGLAALFEQYF
TRBJ2-1 | TRBD2 | TRBV4-1 | CASRRELAGVVNEQFF
TRBJ2-5 | - | TRBV21-1 | CASSKQGRIGETQYF
TRBJ2-4 | TRBD1 | TRBV27 | CASKGQGLAKNIQYF
TRBJ2-1 | TRBD2 | TRBV11-3 | CASSLSGTSGYNEQFF
TRBJ1-1 | - | TRBV5-8 | CASSLVGAQNTEAFF
TRBJ2-1 | TRBD2 | TRBV20-1 | CSATEPGLAGINEQFF
TRBJ2-3 | TRBD1 | TRBV12-3/TRBV12-4 | CASSTRQGSADTQYF
TRBJ2-2 | TRBD2 | TRBV7-8 | CASSRSGSANTGELFF
TRBJ1-6 | - | TRBV20-1 | CSARGGTDSPLHF
TRBJ2-5 | - | TRBV7-6 | CASSPTGLETQYF
TRBJ2-6 | - | TRBV3-1 | CASSQRRDVGANVLTF
TRBJ2-4 | TRBD1 | TRBV10-3 | CAISNADRAAKNIQYF
TRBJ2-7 | TRBD1 | TRBV3-1 | CASSPNAGTGSSYEQYF
TRBJ1-2 | - | TRBV14 | CASSQVTGTYGYTF
TRBJ1-4 | TRBD1 | TRBV5-8 | CASKLPVGGMDEKLFF
TRBJ1-1 | - | TRBV3-1 | CASSQGQHTEAFF